Sequencing of this T cell receptor (beta chain) was carried out in a study of blood T cells in healthy people across ages. Points from the study as a whole: Reliance upon unsorted PBMCs precluded definitive naive versus antigen-experienced comparison.

Germline V gene lookup returns CDR1 SGHRS and CDR2 YFSETQ. This CDR3 comprises 16 residues. Between the trimmed V and J ends, which lost 4 bases and 4 bases, there was a span of 17 bases. The sample providers were healthy Caucasian people from Russia, aged roughly 6 to 100. Per-sample PBMC isolation yielded at least 7 million cells. As for this clonotype: Its antigen is not identified.

Primers used in a second PCR of about 7 to 11 cycles were a sample-barcoded 5' primer and a J-beta primer mix. Individual samples furnished no less than 3 million CDR3-containing paired-end reads apiece. MiXCR, applied by TCRdb to the 5' RACE reads, yields one record per CDR3 protein. The sample lists about 1.8 million distinct CDR3 sequences, around 48% occurring once. This TCR derives from a woman aged 40 to 50 in good health. The sample taken for sequencing was blood. The chain has TRBV5-1 and TRBJ1-4; D gene unclear. For the CDR3, the DNA is TGCGCCAGCAGCCTGGTTCAGAGAGGAGGTAATGAAAAACTGTTTTTT. It specifies CASSLVQRGGNEKLFF.